The rows below give T cell receptor beta chains drawn from one sample of a study of regulatory T cells in long-lasting Graves disease. TCRdb called the multiplex PCR reads again in MiXCR, with one record for every CDR3 protein. Of about 620,000 distinct CDR3 sequences in the sample, 16% were seen once. These same data were also listed under a study on T cells in Graves' hyperthyroidism and ophthalmopathy.

The specimen comprised peripheral blood mononuclear cells (PBMCs), sampled at new diagnosis, from a patient treated with antithyroid drugs. Receptors originate from a woman aged 25 to 45 with Graves disease. CDR3s include the opening cysteine and the closing phenylalanine or tryptophan. D genes are given only for firm matches. Size values are once, few and many counts, or a class for expanded clones, and some rows have none.

CDR3 DNA	CDR3 protein	V gene	clone size	J gene	D gene
TGTGCCAGTAGCGGACCGGGAGGCTCCCACAGCTCCTACGAGCAGTACTTC	CASSGPGGSHSSYEQYF	TRBV19	many	TRBJ2-7	TRBD2
TGTGCCACCAGTGCCTTGGACAGCACAGATACGCAGTATTTT	CATSALDSTDTQYF	TRBV24-1	few	TRBJ2-3	NA
TGTGCCAGCAGGCTAAGGTTGTTAGGGGAGGAGACCCAGTGCTTC	CASRLRLLGEETQCF	TRBV11-2	many	TRBJ2-5	NA
TGTGCCAGCAGCGCTACTGACTACTCCTACGAGCAGTACTTC	CASSATDYSYEQYF	TRBV9	few	TRBJ2-7	NA
TGTGCCAGCAGCGTAGGGAGCCGGGAGAGTGGCGAGCAGTACTTC	CASSVGSRESGEQYF	TRBV9	NA	TRBJ2-7	NA
TGTGCCAGCAGTTACTCGGGGGACCAGCCCCAGCATTTT	CASSYSGDQPQHF	TRBV6-2/TRBV6-3	NA	TRBJ1-5	NA
TGTGCCAGCTCACCCTACGAGGACAGGACTGAAGCTTTCTTT	CASSPYEDRTEAFF	TRBV18	NA	TRBJ1-1	TRBD1
TGTGCCAGCAGATCTAAGGAAGAGACCCAGTACTTC	CASRSKEETQYF	TRBV6-1	NA	TRBJ2-5	NA
TGTGCCAGCAGTACCGATCCGGACACTGAAGCTTTCTTT	CASSTDPDTEAFF	TRBV6-1	many	TRBJ1-1	NA
TGTGCCAGCACCTCGGTGGGGGCGCGTGGGGCCAACGTCCTGACTTTC	CASTSVGARGANVLTF	TRBV6-1	NA	TRBJ2-6	NA
TGTGCCAGCAGGGCCGGGACTAGCAACCACGAGCAGTACTTC	CASRAGTSNHEQYF	TRBV2	many	TRBJ2-7	TRBD2
TGCGCCAGCAGCCGGTACCAGACGGGCCTCGGCGAGCAGTACTTC	CASSRYQTGLGEQYF	TRBV4-1	few	TRBJ2-7	NA
TGCGCCAGCAGCCCAGGGGGCGCAAGCTCCTACAATGAGCAGTTCTTC	CASSPGGASSYNEQFF	TRBV5-1	NA	TRBJ2-1	TRBD1
TGCAGTGCTCCGGTGGGGGCGGGAACTTACAATGAGCAGTTCTTC	CSAPVGAGTYNEQFF	TRBV20-1	few	TRBJ2-1	NA
TGTGCCAGCAGTGAAAGAGGGCGACAGGGGCCTGAAGCTTTCTTT	CASSERGRQGPEAFF	TRBV25-1	many	TRBJ1-1	TRBD1
TGTGCCAGCACCTCCCCCAAGGACAGGATCTCTGGAAACACCATATATTTT	CASTSPKDRISGNTIYF	TRBV6-2/TRBV6-3	many	TRBJ1-3	TRBD1
TGTGCCAGCAGCCTTACCCGGGGCGGCTCCTATGGCTACACCTTC	CASSLTRGGSYGYTF	TRBV3-1	NA	TRBJ1-2	NA
TGTGCCATCAGTGAGGGGGAGGGTGGCCCTCAGCCCCAGCATTTT	CAISEGEGGPQPQHF	TRBV10-3	few	TRBJ1-5	NA
TGTGCCAGCAGCTTTTGGACTGGGGAACTTAACACTGAAGCTTTCTTT	CASSFWTGELNTEAFF	TRBV7-6	many	TRBJ1-1	NA
TGTGCCAGCAGCTCCAACGGGCAGCCCCAGCATTTT	CASSSNGQPQHF	TRBV7-2	few	TRBJ1-5	NA
TGCAGTGCCCCAGAGGGACAACGTTATGGCTACACCTTC	CSAPEGQRYGYTF	TRBV20-1	many	TRBJ1-2	NA
TGTGCCAGCAAGACTACTAGCGGCTCCTACGAGCAGTACTTC	CASKTTSGSYEQYF	TRBV2	many	TRBJ2-7	TRBD2
TGCAGTGCTCCATGGGGGAAGTCCTACAATGAGCAGTTCTTC	CSAPWGKSYNEQFF	TRBV20-1	few	TRBJ2-1	NA
TGTGCCAGCAGGCGGGGGGGGAGGTACAATGAGCAGTTCTTC	CASRRGGRYNEQFF	TRBV28	NA	TRBJ2-1	TRBD2
TGCGCCAGCAGCCTAATTGGAGGGAATGAAAAACTGTTTTTT	CASSLIGGNEKLFF	TRBV4-1	NA	TRBJ1-4	NA
TGTGCCAGCAGTTTTCGGTTGACAGGGAGAGAGAATTCACCCCTCCACTTT	CASSFRLTGRENSPLHF	TRBV27	few	TRBJ1-6	TRBD1
TGCAGTGCTAACCCCGACCCCTACGAGCAGTACTTC	CSANPDPYEQYF	TRBV20-1	many	TRBJ2-7	NA
TGTGCCAGCAGCTTATTAGCGGGAGAGTCCTACGAGCAGTACTTC	CASSLLAGESYEQYF	TRBV11-1	many	TRBJ2-7	TRBD2
TGTGCCACCAGCAGAGATGGACTAGCGCCGGGAAGCTCCTACGAGCAGTACTTC	CATSRDGLAPGSSYEQYF	TRBV15	many	TRBJ2-7	TRBD2
TGTGCCTGGAGTTACGGGACGTACAATGAGCAGTTCTTC	CAWSYGTYNEQFF	TRBV30	many	TRBJ2-1	NA
TGCAGTGCTGCCGAGGGACTAGCGGGGGGAACACAGTACTTC	CSAAEGLAGGTQYF	TRBV20-1	few	TRBJ2-5	TRBD2
TGCAGTGCCCCTGGACCCGGCACAGATACGCAGTATTTT	CSAPGPGTDTQYF	TRBV20-1	many	TRBJ2-3	NA